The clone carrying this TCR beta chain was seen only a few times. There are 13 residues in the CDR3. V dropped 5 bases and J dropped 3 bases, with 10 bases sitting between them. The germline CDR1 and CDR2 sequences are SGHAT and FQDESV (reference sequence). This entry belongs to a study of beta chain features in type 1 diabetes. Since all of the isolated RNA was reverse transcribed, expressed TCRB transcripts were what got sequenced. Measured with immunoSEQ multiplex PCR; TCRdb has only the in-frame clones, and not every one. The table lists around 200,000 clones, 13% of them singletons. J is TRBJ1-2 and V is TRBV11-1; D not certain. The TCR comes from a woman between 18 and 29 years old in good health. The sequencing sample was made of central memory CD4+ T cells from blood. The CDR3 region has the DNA TGTGCCAGCAGCCATACAGTGGACTATGGCTACACCTTC. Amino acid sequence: CASSHTVDYGYTF.